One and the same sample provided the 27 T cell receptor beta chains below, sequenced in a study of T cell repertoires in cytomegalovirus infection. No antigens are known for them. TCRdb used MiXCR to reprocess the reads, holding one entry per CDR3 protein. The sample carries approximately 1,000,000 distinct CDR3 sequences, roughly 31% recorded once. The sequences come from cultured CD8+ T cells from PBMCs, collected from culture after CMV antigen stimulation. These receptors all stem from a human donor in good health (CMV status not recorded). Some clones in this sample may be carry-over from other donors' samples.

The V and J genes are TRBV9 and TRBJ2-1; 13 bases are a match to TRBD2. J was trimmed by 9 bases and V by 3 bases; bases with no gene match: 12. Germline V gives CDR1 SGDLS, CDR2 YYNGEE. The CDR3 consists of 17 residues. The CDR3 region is CASSAPLAGGQGGEQFF. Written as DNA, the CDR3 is TGTGCCAGCAGCGCTCCACTAGCGGGGGGGCAGGGGGGTGAGCAGTTCTTC.

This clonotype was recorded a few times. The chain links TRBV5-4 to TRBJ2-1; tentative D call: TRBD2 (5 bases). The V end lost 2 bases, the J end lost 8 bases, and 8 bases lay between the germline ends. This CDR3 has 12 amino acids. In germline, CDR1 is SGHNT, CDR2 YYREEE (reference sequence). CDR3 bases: TGTGCCAGCAGCTTCATGAGGGATGAGCAGTTCTTC. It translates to CASSFMRDEQFF. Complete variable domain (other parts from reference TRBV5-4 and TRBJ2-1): ETGVTQSPTHLIKTRGQQVTLRCSSQSGHNTVSWYQQALGQGPQFIFQYYREEENGRGNFPPRFSGLQFPNYSSELNVNALELDDSALYLCASSFMRDEQFFGPGTRLTVL.

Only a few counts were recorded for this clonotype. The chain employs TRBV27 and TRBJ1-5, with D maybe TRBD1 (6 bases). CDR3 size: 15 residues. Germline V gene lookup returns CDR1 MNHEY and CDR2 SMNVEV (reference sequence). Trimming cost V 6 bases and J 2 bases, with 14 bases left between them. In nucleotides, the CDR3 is TGTGCCAGCAGAATGACAGGAACCGGCAATCAGCCCCAGCATTTT. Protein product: CASRMTGTGNQPQHF.

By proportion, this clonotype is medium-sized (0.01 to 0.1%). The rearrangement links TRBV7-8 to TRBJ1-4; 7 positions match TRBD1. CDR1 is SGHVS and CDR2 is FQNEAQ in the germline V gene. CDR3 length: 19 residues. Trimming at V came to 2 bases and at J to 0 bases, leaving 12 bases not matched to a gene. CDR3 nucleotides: TGTGCCAGCAGCTTAACATACAGGGGTTTCAATCCAACTAATGAAAAACTGTTTTTT. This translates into CASSLTYRGFNPTNEKLFF.

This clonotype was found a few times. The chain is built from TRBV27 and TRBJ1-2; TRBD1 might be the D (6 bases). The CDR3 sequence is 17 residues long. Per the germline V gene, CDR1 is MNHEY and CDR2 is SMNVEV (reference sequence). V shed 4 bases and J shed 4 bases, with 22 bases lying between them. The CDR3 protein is CASSYLAGVGDGYGYTF. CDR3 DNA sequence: TGTGCCAGCAGTTATTTGGCAGGGGTTGGAGATGGCTATGGCTACACCTTC.

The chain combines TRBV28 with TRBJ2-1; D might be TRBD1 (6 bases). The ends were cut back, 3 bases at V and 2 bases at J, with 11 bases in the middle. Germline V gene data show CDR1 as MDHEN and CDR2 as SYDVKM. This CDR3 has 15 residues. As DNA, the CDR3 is TGTGCCAGCAGTTTGGGGGCCCTAACCTACAATGAGCAGTTCTTC. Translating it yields CASSLGALTYNEQFF.

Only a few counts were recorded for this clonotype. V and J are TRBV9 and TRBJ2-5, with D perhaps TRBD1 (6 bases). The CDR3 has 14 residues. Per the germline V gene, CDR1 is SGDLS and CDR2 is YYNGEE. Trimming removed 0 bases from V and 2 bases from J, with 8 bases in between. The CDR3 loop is CASSVVDSQETQYF. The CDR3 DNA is TGTGCCAGCAGCGTAGTGGACAGTCAAGAGACCCAGTACTTC.

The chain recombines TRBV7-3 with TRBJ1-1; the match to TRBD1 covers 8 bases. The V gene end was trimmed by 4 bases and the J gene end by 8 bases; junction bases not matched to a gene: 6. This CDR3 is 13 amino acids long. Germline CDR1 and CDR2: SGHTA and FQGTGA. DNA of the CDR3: TGTGCCAGCAGCTCGTCTGGACAGGGAGAAGCTTTCTTT. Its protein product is CASSSSGQGEAFF. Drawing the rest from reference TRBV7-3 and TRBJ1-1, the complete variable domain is GAGVSQTPSNKVTEKGKYVELRCDPISGHTALYWYRQSLGQGPEFLIYFQGTGAADDSGLPNDRFFAVRPEGSVSTLKIQRTERGDSAVYLCASSSSGQGEAFFGQGTRLTVV.

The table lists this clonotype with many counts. The CDR3 nucleotides read TGTGCCAGCAGCACCGGGGGGGGTTACAATGAGCAGTTCTTC. It specifies CASSTGGGYNEQFF. J is TRBJ2-1 and V is TRBV12-3 or TRBV12-4; TRBD2 agrees at 8 bases. The CDR3 contains 14 residues. V shed 6 bases, J shed 4 bases, and the junction held 5 bases outside the gene matches.

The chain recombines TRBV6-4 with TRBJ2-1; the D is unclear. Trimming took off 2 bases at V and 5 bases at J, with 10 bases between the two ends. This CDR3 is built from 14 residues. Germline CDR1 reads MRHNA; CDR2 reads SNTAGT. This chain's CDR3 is CASSDPGGNNEQFF. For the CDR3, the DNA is TGTGCCAGCAGTGACCCCGGTGGGAACAATGAGCAGTTCTTC.

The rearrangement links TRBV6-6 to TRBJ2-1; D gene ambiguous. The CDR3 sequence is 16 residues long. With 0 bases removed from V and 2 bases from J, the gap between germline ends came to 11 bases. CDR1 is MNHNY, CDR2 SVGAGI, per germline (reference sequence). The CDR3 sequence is CASSYSRRWTYNEQFF. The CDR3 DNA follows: TGTGCCAGCAGTTACTCGAGGCGCTGGACCTACAATGAGCAGTTCTTC.

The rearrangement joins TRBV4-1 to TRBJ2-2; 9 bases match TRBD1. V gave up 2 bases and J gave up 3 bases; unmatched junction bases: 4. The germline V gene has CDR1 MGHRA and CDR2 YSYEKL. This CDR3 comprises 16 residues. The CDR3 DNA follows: TGCGCCAGCAGCCAACGGGGACAGGGAGACACCGGGGAGCTGTTTTTT. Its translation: CASSQRGQGDTGELFF.

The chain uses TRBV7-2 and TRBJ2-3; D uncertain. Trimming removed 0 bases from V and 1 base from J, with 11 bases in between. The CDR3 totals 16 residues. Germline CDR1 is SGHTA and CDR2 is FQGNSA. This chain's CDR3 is CASSLAARMGTDTQYF. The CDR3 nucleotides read TGTGCCAGCAGCTTAGCCGCCCGGATGGGCACAGATACGCAGTATTTT.

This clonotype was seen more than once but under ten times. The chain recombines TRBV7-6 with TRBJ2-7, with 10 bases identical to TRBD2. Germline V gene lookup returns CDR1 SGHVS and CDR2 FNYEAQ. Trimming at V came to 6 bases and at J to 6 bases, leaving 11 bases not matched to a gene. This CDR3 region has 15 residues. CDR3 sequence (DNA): TGTGCCAGCAGACATAGCGGGGGGCCCCTTGGCGAGCAGTACTTC. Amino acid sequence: CASRHSGGPLGEQYF.

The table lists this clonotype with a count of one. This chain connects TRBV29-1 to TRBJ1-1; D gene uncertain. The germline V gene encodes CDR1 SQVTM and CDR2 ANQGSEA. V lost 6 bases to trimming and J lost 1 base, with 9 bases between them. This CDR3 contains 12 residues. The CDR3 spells CSVHDWNTEAFF. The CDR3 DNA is TGCAGCGTCCACGACTGGAACACTGAAGCTTTCTTT.

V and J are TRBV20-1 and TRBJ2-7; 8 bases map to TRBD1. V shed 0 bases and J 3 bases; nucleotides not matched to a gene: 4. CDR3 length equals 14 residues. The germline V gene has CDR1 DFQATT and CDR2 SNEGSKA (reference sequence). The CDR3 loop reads CSARDRGQDYEQYF. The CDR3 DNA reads TGCAGTGCTAGAGATAGGGGACAGGACTACGAGCAGTACTTC.

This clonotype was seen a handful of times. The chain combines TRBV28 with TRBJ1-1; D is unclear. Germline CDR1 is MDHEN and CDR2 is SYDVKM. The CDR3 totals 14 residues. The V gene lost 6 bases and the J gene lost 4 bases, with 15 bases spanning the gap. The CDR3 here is CASSSSRTITEAFF. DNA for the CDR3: TGTGCCAGCAGCTCTAGCAGGACGATCACTGAAGCTTTCTTT.

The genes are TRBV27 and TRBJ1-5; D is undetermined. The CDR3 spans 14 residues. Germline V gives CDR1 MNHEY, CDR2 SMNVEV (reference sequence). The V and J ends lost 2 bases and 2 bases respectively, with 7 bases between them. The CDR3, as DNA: TGTGCCAGCAGTTTAGGGCGGCGCAATCAGCCCCAGCATTTT. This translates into CASSLGRRNQPQHF.

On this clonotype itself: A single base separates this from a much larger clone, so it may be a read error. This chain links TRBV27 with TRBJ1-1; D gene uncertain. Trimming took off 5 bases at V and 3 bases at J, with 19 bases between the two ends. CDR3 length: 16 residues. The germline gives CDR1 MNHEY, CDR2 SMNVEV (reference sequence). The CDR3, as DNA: TGTGCCAGCAGTCATAACAGACTACGACCCGACACTGAAGCTTTCTTT. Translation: CASSHNRLRPDTEAFF.

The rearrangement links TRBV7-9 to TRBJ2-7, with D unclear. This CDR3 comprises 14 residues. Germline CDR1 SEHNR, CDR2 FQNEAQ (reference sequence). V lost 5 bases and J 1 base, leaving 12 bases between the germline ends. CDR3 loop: CASSPPTRSYEQYV. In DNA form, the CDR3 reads TGTGCCAGCAGCCCCCCAACCAGGTCCTACGAGCAGTACGTC.

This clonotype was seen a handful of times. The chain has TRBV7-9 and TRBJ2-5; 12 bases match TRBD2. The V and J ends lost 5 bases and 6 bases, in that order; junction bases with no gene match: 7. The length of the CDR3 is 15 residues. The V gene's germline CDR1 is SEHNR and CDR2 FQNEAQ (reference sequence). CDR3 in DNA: TGTGCCAGCAGCCCCCGGACTAGCGGGGAACAGACCCAGTACTTC. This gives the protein CASSPRTSGEQTQYF.

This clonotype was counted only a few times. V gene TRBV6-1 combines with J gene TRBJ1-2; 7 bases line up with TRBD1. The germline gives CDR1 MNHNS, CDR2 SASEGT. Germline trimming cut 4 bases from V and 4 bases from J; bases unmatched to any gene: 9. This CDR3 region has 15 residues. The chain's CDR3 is CASSGPQGLGYGYTF. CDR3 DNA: TGTGCCAGCAGTGGACCACAGGGGTTGGGCTATGGCTACACCTTC.

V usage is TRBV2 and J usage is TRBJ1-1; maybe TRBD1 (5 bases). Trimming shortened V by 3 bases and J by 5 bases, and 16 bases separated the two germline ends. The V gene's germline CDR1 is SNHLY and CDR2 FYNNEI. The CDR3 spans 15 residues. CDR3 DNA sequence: TGTGCCAGCAGTGAGAGTCCGGGGGAGGCGACTGAAGCTTTCTTT. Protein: CASSESPGEATEAFF.

The CDR3 DNA sequence: TGCAGTGCCAGCGTTCCTCAGGATTGGACTCAGCCCCAGCATTTT. This codes for CSASVPQDWTQPQHF. The chain has TRBV20-1 and TRBJ1-5, with D unresolved. The germline V gene has CDR1 DFQATT and CDR2 SNEGSKA (reference sequence). The CDR3 totals 15 residues. V shed 6 bases and J shed 6 bases, with 21 bases lying between them.

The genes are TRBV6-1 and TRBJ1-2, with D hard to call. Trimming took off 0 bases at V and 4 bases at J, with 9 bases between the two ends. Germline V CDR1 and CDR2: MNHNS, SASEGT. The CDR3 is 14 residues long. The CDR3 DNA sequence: TGTGCCAGCAGTGAAGCGCCTATCGGCTATGGCTACACCTTC. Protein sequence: CASSEAPIGYGYTF.

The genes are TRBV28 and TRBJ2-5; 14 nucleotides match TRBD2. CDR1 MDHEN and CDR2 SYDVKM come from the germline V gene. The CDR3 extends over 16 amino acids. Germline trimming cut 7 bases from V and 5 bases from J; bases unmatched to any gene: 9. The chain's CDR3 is CASIGLAGGGPETQYF. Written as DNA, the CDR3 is TGTGCCAGCATTGGACTAGCGGGGGGCGGCCCGGAGACCCAGTACTTC.

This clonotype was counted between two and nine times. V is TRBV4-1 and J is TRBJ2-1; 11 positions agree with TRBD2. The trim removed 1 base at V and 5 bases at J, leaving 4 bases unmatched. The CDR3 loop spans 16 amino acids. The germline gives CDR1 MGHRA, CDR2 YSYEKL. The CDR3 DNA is TGCGCCAGCAGCCAAGTAGGACTAGCGGGTGACAATGAGCAGTTCTTC. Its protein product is CASSQVGLAGDNEQFF.